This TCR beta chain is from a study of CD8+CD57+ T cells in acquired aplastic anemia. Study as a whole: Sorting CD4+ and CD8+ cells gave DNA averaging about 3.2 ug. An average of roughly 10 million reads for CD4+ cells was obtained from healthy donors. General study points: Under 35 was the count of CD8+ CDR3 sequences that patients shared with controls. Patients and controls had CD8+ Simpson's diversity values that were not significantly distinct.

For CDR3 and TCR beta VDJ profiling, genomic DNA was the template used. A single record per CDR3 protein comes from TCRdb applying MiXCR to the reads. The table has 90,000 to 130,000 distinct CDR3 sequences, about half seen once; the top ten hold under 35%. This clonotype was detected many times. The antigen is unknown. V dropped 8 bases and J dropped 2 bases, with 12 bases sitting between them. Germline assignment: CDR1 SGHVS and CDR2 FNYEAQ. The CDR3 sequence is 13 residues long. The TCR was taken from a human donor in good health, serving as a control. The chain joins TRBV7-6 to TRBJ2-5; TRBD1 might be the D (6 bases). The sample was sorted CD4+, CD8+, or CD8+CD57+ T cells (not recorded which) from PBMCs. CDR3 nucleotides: TGTGCCAGCGTCAACAGGGATCAAGAGACCCAGTACTTC. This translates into CASVNRDQETQYF.